A single sample is the source of the 22 T cell receptor beta chains below, sequenced in a study of shared clonotypes between healthy human individuals. Profiling relied on immunoSEQ multiplex PCR, and the TCRdb table lists in-frame clones only, not all of them. The sample has more than 2 million clones; just under 95% are singletons. Naive CD8 isolation took CD45RO-negative cells positively selected for CCR7 and excluded terminally differentiated effector memory CD45RA+ cells. The sequenced sample was naive CD8+ T cells sorted from blood. The receptors were sampled from a man aged 18 to 29 in good health.

The chain uses TRBV11-2 and TRBJ2-7; tentatively, D is TRBD1 or TRBD2 (5 bases each). CDR1 is SGHAT, CDR2 FQNNGV, per germline. V was trimmed by 0 bases and J by 3 bases, leaving 9 bases between them. This CDR3 contains 14 residues. The CDR3 region is CASSLEWDLYEQYF. In DNA, the CDR3 is TGTGCCAGCAGCTTAGAGTGGGACCTCTACGAGCAGTACTTC.

The chain combines TRBV6-9 with TRBJ1-4; 7 positions match TRBD1. Unmatched junction bases numbered 3, after V lost 5 bases and J lost 3 bases. Germline V gene sequence: CDR1 MNHGY, CDR2 SVAAGI. This CDR3 is built from 14 residues. The CDR3 reads CASSNGTANEKLFF. CDR3 DNA: TGTGCCAGCAGTAACGGGACAGCTAATGAAAAACTGTTTTTT.

This clone was seen just once. V is TRBV2 and J is TRBJ2-7, with TRBD1 identical over 9 bases. CDR1 is SNHLY, CDR2 FYNNEI, per germline. The CDR3 spans 15 residues. The junction had 3 bases not matched to a gene; V was cut back by 0 bases and J by 3 bases. CDR3 in DNA: TGTGCCAGCAGTGAAGCACCGGGACAGGGCTACGAGCAGTACTTC. It yields the protein CASSEAPGQGYEQYF.

As for this clone: In the same sample, other DNA sequences code for this CDR3. The rearrangement links TRBV27 to TRBJ2-2; D call uncertain. This CDR3 spans 13 amino acids. The V end was cut by 1 base, the J end by 4 bases, with 4 bases between. Germline V gene data show CDR1 as MNHEY and CDR2 as SMNVEV (reference sequence). The CDR3 nucleotides read TGTGCCAGCAGTTTATTGGGCACCGGGGAGCTGTTTTTT. Translation: CASSLLGTGELFF.

The gene calls are TRBV4-1 and TRBJ2-7, with D tentatively TRBD1 (6 bases). This CDR3 is built from 15 residues. The ends were cut back, 4 bases at V and 3 bases at J, with 16 bases in the middle. Germline V gene sequence: CDR1 MGHRA, CDR2 YSYEKL. The CDR3 sequence is CASSLSGVSYYEQYF. CDR3 sequence (DNA): TGCGCCAGCAGCCTTTCAGGGGTCTCCTACTACGAGCAGTACTTC.

V and J are TRBV27 and TRBJ1-1, with D tentatively TRBD1 (5 bases). Trimming took 2 bases from V and 4 from J, leaving 20 bases between them. Germline loops: CDR1 MNHEY, CDR2 SMNVEV (reference sequence). The CDR3 contains 17 residues. The CDR3 loop reads CASSLGPGTRQSTEAFF. The CDR3 DNA is TGTGCCAGCAGTTTAGGTCCGGGGACCAGACAAAGCACTGAAGCTTTCTTT.

This chain connects TRBV29-1 to TRBJ2-7; D not resolved. The V end was cut by 5 bases, the J end by 3 bases, with 14 bases between. CDR1 and CDR2 (germline): SQVTM, ANQGSEA. This CDR3 has 13 residues. The CDR3 here is CSVQKESNYEQYF. The CDR3 nucleotides are TGCAGCGTTCAAAAGGAATCAAACTACGAGCAGTACTTC.

The V gene is TRBV7-2, the J gene TRBJ2-4, with D unresolved. V was pared by 3 bases and J by 5 bases, with 5 bases between. There are 12 residues in the CDR3. The germline V gene has CDR1 SGHTA and CDR2 FQGNSA. The chain's CDR3 is CASSFEENIQYF. The CDR3 nucleotides are TGTGCCAGCAGCTTTGAAGAAAACATTCAGTACTTC.

V usage is TRBV2 and J usage is TRBJ2-1; possible D gene TRBD2, 6 bases. Germline CDR1 is SNHLY and CDR2 is FYNNEI. Between the trimmed V and J ends, which lost 3 bases and 6 bases, there was a span of 15 bases. The CDR3 has 15 amino acids. The CDR3 is CASSDVGGPSNEQFF. CDR3 nucleotides: TGTGCCAGCAGTGATGTCGGAGGGCCAAGCAATGAGCAGTTCTTC.

The chain joins TRBV6-5 to TRBJ1-4, with unresolved D. The V and J ends lost 0 bases and 4 bases respectively, with 12 bases between them. Germline V CDR1 and CDR2: MNHEY, SVGAGI. The CDR3 loop spans 16 amino acids. CDR3 loop: CASSYSLGLGNEKLFF. DNA for the CDR3: TGTGCCAGCAGTTACTCTTTGGGTCTCGGTAATGAAAAACTGTTTTTT.

This chain links TRBV9 with TRBJ2-2; D is perhaps TRBD2 (5 bases). Germline lookup yields CDR1 SGDLS and CDR2 YYNGEE. The V and J ends lost 0 bases and 1 base respectively, with 10 bases between them. This CDR3 contains 16 residues. The CDR3 DNA is TGTGCCAGCAGCGTAGTGGAGGAGATGAACACCGGGGAGCTGTTTTTT. It yields the protein CASSVVEEMNTGELFF.

The chain is built from TRBV29-1 and TRBJ1-3; D not resolved. Germline CDR1 and CDR2: SQVTM and ANQGSEA. V lost 4 bases and J 2 bases, leaving 15 bases between the germline ends. The CDR3 totals 15 residues. Here the CDR3 reads CSVAGWEVAGNTIYF. The CDR3 DNA reads TGCAGCGTTGCCGGGTGGGAAGTTGCTGGAAACACCATATATTTT.

J is TRBJ1-3 and V is TRBV28; D is undetermined. Trimming pared 6 bases from V and 0 bases from J, leaving 9 bases between. From germline, CDR1 is MDHEN and CDR2 SYDVKM. The length of the CDR3 is 14 residues. CDR3 coding DNA: TGTGCCAGCAGGGCCGGCGGCTCTGGAAACACCATATATTTT. Protein sequence: CASRAGGSGNTIYF. Using reference TRBV28 and TRBJ1-3 for the parts outside the CDR3, the full variable domain is DVKVTQSSRYLVKRTGEKVFLECVQDMDHENMFWYRQDPGLGLRLIYFSYDVKMKEKGDIPEGYSVSREKKERFSLILESASTNQTSMYLCASRAGGSGNTIYFGEGSWLTVV.

J is TRBJ1-2 and V is TRBV7-9; D not resolved. The V end lost 1 base, the J end lost 4 bases, and 7 bases lay between the germline ends. The CDR3 loop spans 13 amino acids. Germline assignment: CDR1 SEHNR and CDR2 FQNEAQ (reference sequence). The CDR3 DNA sequence: TGTGCCAGCAGCTTAGTTAGCCCCTATGGCTACACCTTC. Protein: CASSLVSPYGYTF.

The rearrangement joins TRBV9 to TRBJ2-3, with 10 nucleotides matching TRBD2. The J segment lost 2 bases and the V segment lost 3 bases, leaving 3 bases of the junction unmatched. In germline, CDR1 is SGDLS, CDR2 YYNGEE. CDR3 size: 15 residues. This CDR3 is CASSASGSFTDTQYF. In nucleotides, the CDR3 is TGTGCCAGCAGCGCTAGCGGGAGTTTCACAGATACGCAGTATTTT.

This chain's CDR3 is CASSSRDRGQDYGYTF. The CDR3 bases are TGTGCCAGCAGTTCTCGCGACAGGGGGCAGGACTATGGCTACACCTTC. The V and J genes are TRBV28 and TRBJ1-2, with 10 positions matching TRBD1. CDR1 is MDHEN and CDR2 is SYDVKM in the germline V gene. This CDR3 spans 16 amino acids. With V trimmed by 4 bases and J by 3 bases, 8 bases remained unmatched.

This sequence joins TRBV6-6 and TRBJ2-5; 7 bases agree with TRBD2. The CDR3 loop spans 15 amino acids. V lost 8 bases and J lost 5; bases outside the gene matches: 14. Germline V CDR1 and CDR2: MNHNY, SVGAGI (reference sequence). The CDR3 DNA is TGTGCCAGCCGGGGTTGGGGGAGGGCCGAGGAGACCCAGTACTTC. This translates into CASRGWGRAEETQYF.

The chain links TRBV6-5 to TRBJ2-7; TRBD2 aligns across 10 bases. The ends lost 8 bases at V and 2 bases at J; junction bases unmatched: 9. CDR3 length: 15 amino acids. Germline CDR1 is MNHEY and CDR2 is SVGAGI. As DNA, the CDR3 is TGTGCCAGCGGCAGACTAGCGGGTTCTACCTACGAGCAGTACTTC. Residues: CASGRLAGSTYEQYF.

CDR3 loop: CASRLRGEGSYEQYF. DNA for the CDR3: TGTGCCAGTAGACTCCGCGGGGAGGGGTCCTACGAGCAGTACTTC. The rearrangement uses TRBV19 and TRBJ2-7; 7 bases are a match to TRBD2. This CDR3 region has 15 residues. With V trimmed by 6 bases and J by 1 base, 9 bases remained unmatched. The germline V gene has CDR1 LNHDA and CDR2 SQIVND (reference sequence).

This clone showed up just once. J is TRBJ1-2 and V is TRBV30; D is unclear. Germline V CDR1 and CDR2: GTSNPN, SVGIG (reference sequence). This CDR3 is 12 amino acids long. The V gene lost 3 bases and the J gene lost 2 bases, with 7 bases spanning the gap. In nucleotides, the CDR3 is TGTGCCTGGAGAGCTGGGAACTATGGCTACACCTTC. Protein product: CAWRAGNYGYTF.

The V and J genes are TRBV10-1 and TRBJ1-5; D may be TRBD1 (6 bases). V was trimmed by 3 bases and J by 7 bases, leaving 10 bases between them. The V gene's germline CDR1 is WNHNN and CDR2 SYGVQD (reference sequence). This CDR3 contains 13 residues. The chain's CDR3 is CASSEQGDQPQHF. CDR3 coding DNA: TGCGCCAGCAGTGAACAGGGAGACCAGCCCCAGCATTTT.

The chain uses TRBV6-1 and TRBJ1-6, with D perhaps matching TRBD1 (5 bases). CDR3 size: 15 residues. Per germline, CDR1 MNHNS and CDR2 SASEGT. V lost 2 bases and J 8 bases, leaving 13 bases between the germline ends. The CDR3 protein is CASSERAGTDSPLHF. The CDR3 coding sequence is TGTGCCAGCAGTGAAAGGGCAGGGACCGATTCACCCCTCCACTTT.